Listed here is a single TCR beta chain. Its antigen is unidentified. A much larger clone sits a single nucleotide away, making a read error possible. TCRdb recomputed calls from the reads with MiXCR, one row per CDR3 protein. The data contain some 600,000 distinct CDR3 sequences, roughly a quarter of them singletons. Trimming shortened V by 7 bases and J by 3 bases, and 19 bases separated the two germline ends. CDR3 size: 16 residues. Germline CDR1 and CDR2: SGHTA and FQGNSA. The sample belongs to a study of T cell repertoires in cytomegalovirus infection. Study-wide results and caveats: Totalled public TCR beta family frequency picked out people who carried CMV plus the relevant HLA.

The chain joins TRBV7-2 to TRBJ1-5; tentative D call: TRBD1 (5 bases). Sequencing was carried out using CD8+ T cells from PBMCs. This sequence originates from a human donor in good health (CMV status not recorded). Some clones in this sample may be carry-over from other donors' samples. The CDR3 region is CASNLTNRLNNQPQHF. The CDR3 nucleotides read TGTGCCAGCAACTTGACCAACAGGCTTAACAATCAGCCCCAGCATTTT.